This TCR beta chain was sequenced for a study of T-cell reconstitution after alpha-beta-depleted transplantation in children. Preparation of the TCRbeta library involved a method that used unique molecular identifiers. TCRdb used MiXCR to reprocess the PCR reads, holding one entry per CDR3 protein. The sample lists 600,000 to 700,000 distinct CDR3 sequences; roughly 17% were seen once. This clonotype has ten or more counts. The germline V gene has CDR1 SGHKS and CDR2 YYEKEE (reference sequence). The CDR3 consists of 13 residues. V lost 5 bases, J lost 1 base, and 9 bases lay in between. The sample consisted of PBMCs from the stem cell graft donor, taken from the stem cell graft. This rearrangement joins TRBV5-5 to TRBJ1-1; D remains ambiguous. The sequence came from a human donor who donated a stem cell graft to a child with acute myeloid leukemia. The CDR3 sequence: CASSYQTNTEAFF. The CDR3 region has the DNA TGTGCCAGCAGTTATCAGACGAACACTGAAGCTTTCTTT.